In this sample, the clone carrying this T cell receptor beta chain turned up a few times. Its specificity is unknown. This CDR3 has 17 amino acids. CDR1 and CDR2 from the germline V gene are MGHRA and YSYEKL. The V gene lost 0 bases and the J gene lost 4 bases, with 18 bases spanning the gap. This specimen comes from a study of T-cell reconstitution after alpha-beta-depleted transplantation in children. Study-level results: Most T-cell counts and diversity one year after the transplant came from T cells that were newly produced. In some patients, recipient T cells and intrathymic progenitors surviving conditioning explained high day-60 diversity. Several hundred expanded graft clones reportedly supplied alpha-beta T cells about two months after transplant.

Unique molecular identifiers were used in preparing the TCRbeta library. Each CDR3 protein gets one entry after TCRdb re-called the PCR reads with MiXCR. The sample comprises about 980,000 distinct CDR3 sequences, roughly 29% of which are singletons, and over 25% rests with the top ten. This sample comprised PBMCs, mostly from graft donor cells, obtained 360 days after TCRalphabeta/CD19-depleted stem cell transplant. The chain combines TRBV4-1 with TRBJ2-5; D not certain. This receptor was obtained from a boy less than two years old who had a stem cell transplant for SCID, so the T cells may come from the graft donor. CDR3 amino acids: CASSQDRLTKGPETQYF. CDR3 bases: TGCGCCAGCAGCCAAGATAGGCTTACTAAAGGCCCAGAGACCCAGTACTTC.